The 13 T cell receptor beta chains below come from one sample, sequenced in a study of blood T cell repertoires in COVID-19. Sequencing was performed with immunoSEQ multiplex PCR; in TCRdb, only in-frame clones are kept and a portion is missing. The sample lists 150,000 to 200,000 clones, 80% to 90% occurring once. The sequencing sample was made of peripheral blood. Every receptor here comes from a woman in her seventies with COVID-19, enrolled during active disease.

The table lists this clone with a count of one. CDR3 nucleotides: TGTGCCAGCAGCTTAGCCCCGGGACATCCCCAGTCTACTGGAAACACCATATATTTT. Translating gives CASSLAPGHPQSTGNTIYF. This sequence joins TRBV7-9 and TRBJ1-3; D is possibly TRBD1 (6 bases). Trimming took 0 bases from V and 2 from J, leaving 20 bases between them. Germline CDR1 is SEHNR and CDR2 is FQNEAQ (reference sequence). The CDR3 loop spans 19 amino acids. The entire variable domain, with the rest obtained from reference TRBV7-9 and TRBJ1-3, is as follows: DTGVSQNPRHKITKRGQNVTFRCDPISEHNRLYWYRQTLGQGPEFLTYFQNEAQLEKSRLLSDRFSAERPKGSFSTLEIQRTEQGDSAMYLCASSLAPGHPQSTGNTIYFGEGSWLTVV.

The V call is TRBV9, the J call TRBJ1-2, with 7 bases matching TRBD1. Losses at the gene ends were 0 bases for V and 6 bases for J; bases not matched to a gene: 17. The germline gives CDR1 SGDLS, CDR2 YYNGEE. The CDR3 length is 18 residues. Here the CDR3 reads CASSVEFLRGTVDHGYTF. CDR3 nucleotide sequence: TGTGCCAGCAGCGTAGAATTTTTGAGGGGGACAGTGGATCATGGCTACACCTTC.

The chain links TRBV30 to TRBJ1-1, with 7 bases lining up with TRBD1. Germline-derived CDR1 and CDR2 are GTSNPN and SVGIG (reference sequence). The CDR3 covers 13 residues. Losses at the gene ends were 0 bases for V and 6 bases for J; bases not matched to a gene: 4. This CDR3 reads CAWSVYRGSEAFF. The CDR3 DNA follows: TGTGCCTGGAGTGTATACAGGGGATCTGAAGCTTTCTTT.

V usage is TRBV6-1 and J usage is TRBJ2-3; 10 bases map to TRBD2. The CDR3 sequence is 16 residues long. Germline V CDR1 and CDR2: MNHNS, SASEGT. V was pared by 2 bases and J by 5 bases, with 7 bases of the junction left unmatched. CDR3 protein: CASSESQRGGQDTQYF. CDR3 bases: TGTGCCAGCAGTGAAAGCCAGCGGGGGGGCCAAGATACGCAGTATTTT.

This clone was detected once. The chain has TRBV7-9 and TRBJ2-7; 7 bases agree with TRBD1. The V segment lost 6 bases and the J segment 3 bases; nucleotides outside the gene matches: 8. The CDR3 is made up of 14 amino acids. CDR1 and CDR2 from the germline V gene are SEHNR and FQNEAQ (reference sequence). CDR3 DNA sequence: TGTGCCAGCAGTCCGACAGGGAAAATCTACGAGCAGTACTTC. Its translation: CASSPTGKIYEQYF.

The chain employs TRBV25-1 and TRBJ2-3; the match to TRBD2 covers 13 bases. CDR3 length: 14 amino acids. Per germline, CDR1 MGHDK and CDR2 SYGVNS. Trimming took 8 bases from V and 1 from J; bases not matched to a gene: 0. The CDR3: CASGLAGGTDTQYF. The CDR3 DNA reads TGTGCCAGCGGACTAGCGGGGGGCACAGATACGCAGTATTTT.

This clone was detected only once. The chain employs TRBV18 and TRBJ1-2; D is unclear. V was pared by 0 bases and J by 0 bases, with 5 bases between. This CDR3 is built from 14 residues. The germline gives CDR1 KGHSH, CDR2 LQKENI. Written as DNA, the CDR3 is TGTGCCAGCTCACCACCGGCCCCTAACTATGGCTACACCTTC. It translates to CASSPPAPNYGYTF.

This rearrangement joins TRBV30 to TRBJ1-6; 9 nucleotides agree with TRBD1. The germline V gene has CDR1 GTSNPN and CDR2 SVGIG (reference sequence). V was clipped by 0 bases and J by 3 bases; unmatched bases: 12. This CDR3 comprises 19 residues. The CDR3 nucleotides read TGTGCCTGGAGTGTGGGACAGGGTCAATTCGTAAGCTATAATTCACCCCTCCACTTT. Translated, it gives CAWSVGQGQFVSYNSPLHF. The full variable domain, with the rest looked up from reference TRBV30 and TRBJ1-6, is SQTIHQWPATLVQPVGSPLSLECTVEGTSNPNLYWYRQAAGRGLQLLFYSVGIGQISSEVPQNLSASRPQDRQFILSSKKLLLSDSGFYLCAWSVGQGQFVSYNSPLHFGNGTRLTVT.

The J gene is TRBJ1-5, the V gene TRBV28, with TRBD1 identical over 11 bases. CDR1 and CDR2 from the germline V gene are MDHEN and SYDVKM. The length of the CDR3 is 15 residues. V was pared by 3 bases and J by 6 bases, with 4 bases of the junction left unmatched. The DNA of the CDR3 is TGTGCCAGCAGTTTTGGACAGGGGGCCGCTCAGCCCCAGCATTTT. Its protein is CASSFGQGAAQPQHF.

This clone was detected only once. V usage is TRBV25-1 and J usage is TRBJ2-5, with 9 nucleotides matching TRBD2. Germline V gives CDR1 MGHDK, CDR2 SYGVNS. V dropped 2 bases and J dropped 4; count of bases not matched to a gene: 8. The CDR3 consists of 16 residues. The CDR3 bases are TGTGCCAGCAGTGAAGCGGGTAGCGGGGGCGGAGAGACCCAGTACTTC. Its translation: CASSEAGSGGGETQYF.

CDR3 in amino acids: CSVELGPSTDTQYF. CDR3 DNA: TGCAGCGTTGAGCTAGGCCCTAGCACAGATACGCAGTATTTT. The chain uses TRBV29-1 and TRBJ2-3; no firm D call. This CDR3 has 14 residues. CDR1 is SQVTM and CDR2 is ANQGSEA in the germline V gene. Trimming took off 3 bases at V and 0 bases at J, with 10 bases between the two ends.

This clone was seen only once. The V call is TRBV3-1 (or the pseudogene TRBV3-2), the J call TRBJ2-1, with TRBD2 matching 8 bases. This CDR3 has 16 amino acids. Germline CDR1 LGHDT, CDR2 YNNKEL (reference sequence). Unmatched junction bases numbered 6, after V lost 0 bases and J lost 5 bases. The CDR3: CASSQEALAVDNEQFF. CDR3 nucleotide sequence: TGTGCCAGCAGCCAAGAGGCACTAGCGGTTGACAATGAGCAGTTCTTC.

This chain uses TRBV9 with TRBJ2-7, with D perhaps matching TRBD1 (6 bases). The CDR3 runs 14 residues. V was shortened by 3 bases and J by 3 bases, with 13 bases between the two germline ends. CDR1 and CDR2 (germline): SGDLS, YYNGEE. The CDR3 coding sequence is TGTGCCAGCAGCGCCGCCGCCAGGGGCTACGAGCAGTACTTC. Translation: CASSAAARGYEQYF.